This T cell receptor (beta chain) was identified in a study of radiotherapy plus CTLA-4 blockade in lung cancer. Study as a whole: 18% of patients responded objectively, and roughly 31% achieved disease control.

V trimming: 4 bases; J trimming: 3 bases; junction bases outside the gene matches: 9. Germline CDR1 and CDR2: SGHNT and YENEEA. The CDR3 is made up of 16 amino acids. The data were produced by immunoSEQ multiplex PCR, yet TCRdb's version contains in-frame clones alone and is incomplete. The table lists around 45,000 clones, approximately 79% of them singletons, with approximately 8.8% in the top ten. Findings and limits, study-wide: Reports state that early shifts in blood T cell clones, with interferon-beta, best predicted response. Researchers report tumor-derived TCR clones expanding in blood after radiotherapy plus ipilimumab.

For this clone: The antigen remains undetermined.

The starting material was peripheral blood, obtained from a patient treated with radiotherapy plus ipilimumab. The rearrangement links TRBV11-3 to TRBJ2-5; 9 nucleotides align to TRBD1. The clonotype originates from a human donor with non-small cell lung cancer who had stable disease on radiotherapy plus ipilimumab. The CDR3 sequence is CASSWGTGISEETQYF. In nucleotides, the CDR3 is TGTGCCAGCAGCTGGGGGACAGGGATTTCTGAAGAGACCCAGTACTTC.